These 12 T cell receptor beta chains were sequenced from one sample in a study of blood T cell repertoires in COVID-19. Assay used: immunoSEQ multiplex PCR; TCRdb lists only in-frame clones, some missing. In the table there are about 200,000 clones, about 83% of which are singletons. The sequenced material came from peripheral blood. The receptors originated from a woman in her forties or fifties with acute or convalescent COVID-19.

This clone was picked up one time. The chain is built from TRBV29-1 and TRBJ1-2; 7 nucleotides line up with TRBD1. This CDR3 comprises 14 residues. J was trimmed by 4 bases and V by 4 bases; bases with no gene match: 9. CDR1 and CDR2 from the germline V gene are SQVTM and ANQGSEA. The DNA of the CDR3 is TGCAGCGTTGCCCGGGACAGACTAACCTATGGCTACACCTTC. Amino acids: CSVARDRLTYGYTF.

This clone showed up just a few times. This rearrangement joins TRBV19 to TRBJ1-2, with D perhaps TRBD1 (5 bases). The length of the CDR3 is 14 residues. The germline V and J ends were trimmed by 4 bases and 3 bases, with 12 bases remaining between them. Germline values: CDR1 LNHDA, CDR2 SQIVND (reference sequence). The CDR3 nucleotides read TGTGCCAGTAGTACCCCGGGGGGGTACTATGGCTACACCTTC. As protein: CASSTPGGYYGYTF.

This rearrangement joins TRBV30 to TRBJ1-5, with D tentatively TRBD1 (5 bases). The V end lost 1 base, the J end lost 2 bases, and 12 bases lay between the germline ends. Germline V lookup: CDR1 GTSNPN, CDR2 SVGIG (reference sequence). CDR3 length equals 15 residues. CDR3: CAWSDTGGGNQPQHF. CDR3 coding DNA: TGTGCCTGGAGTGACACAGGTGGAGGCAATCAGCCCCAGCATTTT.

The chain uses TRBV10-3 and TRBJ2-7; D might be TRBD1 (6 bases). The CDR3 covers 15 residues. Trimming stripped 0 bases from V and 2 bases from J, with 11 bases between. Looked up from germline, CDR1 is ENHRY and CDR2 is SYGVKD. CDR3 DNA: TGTGCCATCAGTGAGTCTAACAGGGCCGCCTACGAGCAGTACTTC. Translation: CAISESNRAAYEQYF.

The genes are TRBV7-2 and TRBJ2-1, with D possibly being TRBD2 (5 bases). CDR3 length: 12 residues. V was cut by 4 bases and J by 8 bases, with 9 bases left in between. CDR1 and CDR2 from the germline V gene are SGHTA and FQGNSA. CDR3 DNA: TGTGCCAGCAGCTCCACTAGATATGAGCAGTTCTTC. This translates into CASSSTRYEQFF.

J is TRBJ1-2 and V is TRBV30; a possible D gene is TRBD1 (5 bases). The CDR3 contains 13 residues. Germline loops: CDR1 GTSNPN, CDR2 SVGIG (reference sequence). Trimming left V 0 bases short and J 7 bases short, with 12 bases between. The DNA of the CDR3 is TGTGCCTGGAGTGTAGAGGGGAGGGCTGGCTACACCTTC. It translates to CAWSVEGRAGYTF.

The genes are TRBV9 and TRBJ2-2; TRBD2 matches 9 bases. The V gene end was trimmed by 0 bases and the J gene end by 6 bases; junction bases not matched to a gene: 6. Germline CDR1 is SGDLS and CDR2 is YYNGEE. The CDR3 contains 16 residues. The DNA for the CDR3 is TGTGCCAGCAGCGTAGTGTCTAGCGGGATATCCGGGGAGCTGTTTTTT. This gives the protein CASSVVSSGISGELFF.

V is TRBV19 and J is TRBJ2-1; TRBD2 matches at 14 bases. Trimming removed 5 bases from V and 10 bases from J; junction bases left unmatched: 7. Germline V gene lookup returns CDR1 LNHDA and CDR2 SQIVND (reference sequence). The CDR3 is 15 residues long. The DNA of the CDR3 is TGTGCCAGTAGTTTGAGACTAGCGGGAGGGCAGGAGCAGTTCTTC. Protein: CASSLRLAGGQEQFF.

This clone was seen a few times. The genes are TRBV27 and TRBJ1-6; maybe TRBD1 (6 bases). Germline-derived CDR1 and CDR2 are MNHEY and SMNVEV (reference sequence). CDR3 length equals 12 residues. Trimming pared 7 bases from V and 10 bases from J, leaving 11 bases between. CDR3 coding DNA: TGTGCCAGCAAGTCTCAGGGGTCACCCCTCCACTTT. It specifies CASKSQGSPLHF.

This clone has just a few counts. V is TRBV5-4 and J is TRBJ2-5; 10 bases align to TRBD2. The CDR3 has 14 residues. The germline V gene encodes CDR1 SGHNT and CDR2 YYREEE (reference sequence). The V gene end was trimmed by 2 bases and the J gene end by 5 bases; junction bases not matched to a gene: 3. CDR3 in amino acids: CASSFGLAVETQYF. The CDR3 DNA reads as TGTGCCAGCAGCTTCGGACTAGCGGTTGAGACCCAGTACTTC.

Worth noting for this clone: Other DNA variants within this sample encode the same CDR3. This chain connects TRBV5-1 to TRBJ2-5; 8 nucleotides agree with TRBD2. The germline V gene encodes CDR1 SGHRS and CDR2 YFSETQ. This CDR3 has 13 amino acids. J lost 4 bases, V lost 4 bases, and 3 bases had no gene match. The CDR3 DNA sequence: TGCGCCAGCAGCCCGGGAGGGGGAGAGACCCAGTACTTC. Encoded protein: CASSPGGGETQYF.

This chain links TRBV7-8 with TRBJ2-1, with 7 bases lining up with TRBD1. Unmatched junction bases numbered 3, after V lost 5 bases and J lost 5 bases. This CDR3 is 13 amino acids long. The germline CDR1 and CDR2 sequences are SGHVS and FQNEAQ. In DNA form, the CDR3 reads TGTGCCAGCAGCATGACAGGGCACAATGAGCAGTTCTTC. Translating it yields CASSMTGHNEQFF.